This TCR beta chain was documented in a study of blood T cell repertoires in COVID-19 (TCRdb year 2020). Notes on the research overall: The collaborator samples originated in the United States, Italy and Spain and spanned the acute and convalescent phases of COVID-19. The prospective study material was composed of cDNA or gDNA derived from T cells, B-cell-depleted T cells, or PBMCs. Sample metadata almost always included a de-identified subject ID, COVID-19 status, age in years and sex. HLA class I and class II types, where available, came from metadata supplied by the sample provider rather than from assay-based typing. Samples came from the ongoing ImmuneRACE study (first 160 participants) plus 1,254 subjects from 6 global collaborators. Deeply sampled blood TCRbeta repertoires from subjects exposed to, actively infected with, or recovered from COVID-19 were included in the dataset. A freely available public database, intended as a resource for researchers studying the immune response to SARS-CoV-2, is where the repertoires were released. Findings and caveats that apply to the study as a whole: The quantity of clinical and demographic metadata differed by source and by participant and was supplied without curation.

Trimming removed 6 bases from V and 0 bases from J, leaving 6 bases between the germline ends. The CDR3, from cysteine to phenylalanine, totals 13 residues. Only the CDR3 DNA is retained, 39 bases long and in frame from the first base. CDR1 is given as SNHLY and CDR2 as FYNNEI, both from the germline V gene. Each collaborating institution followed its own protocols to collect whole blood in K2EDTA tubes. For TCRbeta analysis, collaborators shipped samples in one of three forms: frozen whole blood, isolated PBMCs, or DNA extracted from either of those sample types. TCRbeta CDR3 regions were amplified from genomic DNA using the immunoSEQ Assay, a bias-controlled multiplex PCR. Per the original workflow: The number of nucleated cells in each sample was estimated by amplification of reference gene primers within the assay. To quantify the absolute abundance of each unique TCRbeta CDR3 rearrangement, sequence reads were collapsed and filtered. Productive Simpson clonality was computed per sample as the square root of Simpson's diversity index over productive rearrangements. What TCRdb holds here is the immuneACCESS table cut down to in-frame rearrangements. Part of the clones is not present; checked against another copy, under half of the missing clones reflect an unresolved V gene, and the others are unexplained. V and J calls plus clone size are reproduced from that table; the DNA served to infer D and trimming. This sample comprises some 76,000 clones, around 85% of them detected only once. The ten top clones hold approximately 19% of the sample.

This clone was counted between two and nine times. No cognate antigen has been identified for it. Qualities for individual bases were not recorded, and no much larger clone is one base off. The sequence joins TRBV2 to TRBJ1-5; the D gene lacks a confident call. Input material: peripheral blood. This receptor was taken from an older man in a cohort sampled during active COVID-19. The DNA sequence reads TGTGCCAGCAGCCTGTATAGCAATCAGCCCCAGCATTTT. This sequence encodes CASSLYSNQPQHF.